A selection of T cell receptor beta chains follows, all from one sample in a study of T cell changes during pregnancy in multiple sclerosis. The method was immunoSEQ multiplex PCR; TCRdb's version includes in-frame clones alone and lacks a portion of them. Here the sample spans fewer than 75,000 clones, approximately 90% being singletons. The material sequenced was peripheral blood, taken in the second trimester of pregnancy. The receptors originated from a female donor with multiple sclerosis, enrolled in a pregnancy study. The CDR3 runs from the conserved cysteine through the conserved F or W. A D gene is named only where the DNA matches it firmly. Part of the rows lack a size; the others show once, few, many or a class for expanded clones.

>TRBV18|TRBJ1-1|TRBD1|few
CASSPPTGQGGEAFF
TGTGCCAGCTCACCCCCGACAGGCCAGGGGGGTGAAGCTTTCTTT
>TRBV7-3|TRBJ1-5|.|.
CASSQTLQEPQHF
TGTGCCAGCAGCCAAACTTTACAGGAGCCCCAGCATTTT
>TRBV10-3|TRBJ1-2|.|.
CAISEANQGSGYTF
TGTGCCATCAGTGAAGCAAATCAGGGAAGCGGCTACACCTTC
>TRBV5-1|TRBJ1-3|TRBD1|.
CASSWTGTGIGNTIYF
TGCGCCAGCAGCTGGACCGGGACAGGGATTGGAAACACCATATATTTT
>TRBV5-8|TRBJ1-6|TRBD1|few
CASSYRDRVASPLHF
TGTGCCAGCAGCTACCGGGACAGGGTCGCCTCACCCCTCCACTTT
>TRBV5-6|TRBJ2-7|.|.
CASSLGGPPYGQYF
TGTGCCAGCAGCTTAGGCGGGCCACCATACGGGCAGTACTTC
>TRBV11-2|TRBJ2-1|TRBD1|.
CASSSIPGGNNEQFF
TGTGCCAGCAGCTCCATTCCAGGGGGCAACAATGAGCAGTTCTTC
>TRBV6-1|TRBJ1-6|.|.
CASSEVTVNSPLHF
TGTGCCAGCAGTGAGGTGACAGTGAATTCACCCCTCCACTTT
>TRBV14|TRBJ2-3|.|.
CASSQDSVTDYTDTQYF
TGTGCCAGCAGCCAAGATTCGGTGACAGATTACACAGATACGCAGTATTTT
>TRBV11-2|TRBJ2-5|TRBD1|once
CASSLAGTGKETQYF
TGTGCCAGCAGCTTAGCCGGGACAGGTAAAGAGACCCAGTACTTC
>TRBV18|TRBJ2-2|.|.
CASSPMDSSSTGELFF
TGTGCCAGCTCACCGATGGACAGCTCTTCCACCGGGGAGCTGTTTTTT
>TRBV2|TRBJ1-4|TRBD1|.
CASSTGGLGEKLFF
TGTGCCAGCAGTACAGGGGGCCTTGGTGAAAAACTGTTTTTT
>TRBV27|TRBJ2-7|TRBD2|.
CASSFISGPPYEQYF
TGTGCCAGCAGTTTTATTAGCGGGCCCCCCTACGAGCAGTACTTC
>TRBV19|TRBJ1-3|.|.
CASSFRDRGLYTIYF
TGTGCCAGTAGTTTCCGGGATAGAGGACTTTACACCATATATTTT
>TRBV5-1|TRBJ2-7|TRBD1|.
CASSLRWTGANSYEQYF
TGCGCCAGCAGCCTTCGATGGACAGGGGCAAACTCCTACGAGCAGTACTTC
>TRBV6-1|TRBJ2-3|TRBD2|.
CASSELGGEADTQYF
TGTGCCAGCAGTGAATTGGGGGGGGAAGCAGATACGCAGTATTTT
>TRBV6-1|TRBJ2-7|TRBD1|.
CASSESYRGYEQYF
TGTGCCAGCAGTGAAAGTTACAGGGGCTACGAGCAGTACTTC
>TRBV6-1|TRBJ1-2|.|.
CASSRYQTPNGYTF
TGTGCCAGCAGTCGCTATCAAACCCCAAATGGCTACACCTTC
>TRBV27|TRBJ2-3|.|few
CASSSYRDTDTQYF
TGTGCCAGCAGTTCGTACAGGGACACAGATACGCAGTATTTT
>TRBV7-8|TRBJ1-1|TRBD1|.
CASSLDGQGAGEAFF
TGTGCCAGCAGCTTAGATGGACAGGGGGCAGGTGAAGCTTTCTTT
>TRBV19|TRBJ1-2|.|once
CASSIGQYGYTF
TGTGCCAGTAGTATAGGGCAGTATGGCTACACCTTC
>TRBV9|TRBJ2-7|TRBD2|.
CASSVGLAGAFYEQYF
TGTGCCAGCAGCGTCGGACTAGCGGGAGCGTTCTACGAGCAGTACTTC
>TRBV27|TRBJ2-7|TRBD2|.
CASSRETSGSYEQYF
TGTGCCAGCAGCCGCGAAACTAGCGGATCCTACGAGCAGTACTTC
>TRBV10-2|TRBJ2-3|TRBD2|.
CASSLAGEDTQYF
TGCGCCAGCAGTCTAGCGGGAGAAGATACGCAGTATTTT
>TRBV5-1|TRBJ1-3|.|.
CASSETVSGNTIYF
TGCGCCAGCAGCGAGACAGTCTCTGGAAACACCATATATTTT
>TRBV19|TRBJ1-3|.|.
CASSIFHSGNTIYF
TGTGCCAGTAGTATTTTCCACTCTGGAAACACCATATATTTT
>TRBV7-8|TRBJ1-2|TRBD1|.
CASSTGQALDYGYTF
TGTGCCAGCAGCACAGGACAGGCCCTAGACTATGGCTACACCTTC
>TRBV11-3|TRBJ2-2|TRBD1|.
CASSLRDSSITGELFF
TGTGCCAGCAGCTTACGGGACAGTTCCATTACCGGGGAGCTGTTTTTT
>TRBV27|TRBJ2-3|.|.
CASSLRGGSTDTQYF
TGTGCCAGCAGTTTAAGGGGGGGAAGCACAGATACGCAGTATTTT
>TRBV6-5|TRBJ2-7|.|.
CASRTSSGAYYEQYF
TGTGCCAGCAGAACGTCCTCGGGAGCTTACTACGAGCAGTACTTC
>TRBV7-3|TRBJ1-1|TRBD1|once
CASQGRDREAFF
TGTGCCAGCCAAGGCCGGGACAGGGAAGCTTTCTTT
>TRBV19|TRBJ2-2|.|.
CASSITGIDGELFF
TGTGCCAGTAGTATAACAGGGATTGACGGGGAGCTGTTTTTT
>TRBV30|TRBJ2-5|TRBD2|.
CAWSVGLADKETQYF
TGTGCCTGGAGTGTAGGACTAGCGGATAAAGAGACCCAGTACTTC
>TRBV27|TRBJ1-5|TRBD1|.
CASSPRTGNQPQHF
TGTGCCAGCAGTCCACGGACAGGGAATCAGCCCCAGCATTTT
>TRBV7-9|TRBJ2-1|.|.
CASSQGRGQFF
TGTGCCAGCAGCCAGGGCCGAGGACAGTTCTTC
>TRBV18|TRBJ2-6|.|.
CASSPPTAGSGANVLTF
TGTGCCAGCTCACCACCGACAGCCGGCTCTGGGGCCAACGTCCTGACTTTC
>TRBV6-1|TRBJ2-4|TRBD2|.
CASSESGGVGKNIQYF
TGTGCCAGCAGTGAATCGGGGGGTGTAGGCAAAAACATTCAGTACTTC
>TRBV6-6|TRBJ1-5|.|.
CASSYSGGAKNQPQHF
TGTGCCAGCAGTTACTCGGGGGGGGCTAAAAATCAGCCCCAGCATTTT